This is a list of T cell receptor beta chains from one sample in a study of identical twins. TCRdb re-analysed the 5' RACE reads in MiXCR, keeping a single row per CDR3 protein. The data hold 600,000 to 700,000 distinct CDR3 sequences, with 21% observed a single time. These same data were also listed under a study on T cells expressing NK-cell markers.

The sequencing sample was made of PBMCs. The receptors were gathered from a woman between 18 and 29 years old in good health. Both conserved end residues are part of each CDR3. D genes are given only for firm matches. Clone size appears in some rows only: once, few, many, or a class for an expanded clone.

size	J	D	V	DNA	CDR3
-	TRBJ1-1	-	TRBV5-6	TGTGCCAGCGCACCACAGGGAAACACTGAAGCTTTCTTT	CASAPQGNTEAFF
-	TRBJ2-1	TRBD2	TRBV7-9	TGTGCCAGCCGAGGGACTAGCGGGAGGTCAAATGAGCAGTTCTTC	CASRGTSGRSNEQFF
-	TRBJ2-3	TRBD2	TRBV5-1	TGCGCCAGCAGCGGTGGGAGGGCCTCAGATACGCAGTATTTT	CASSGGRASDTQYF
-	TRBJ2-1	-	TRBV5-6	TGTGCCAGCAGCCCTCTAAGTGGCATCCCCAATGAGCAGTTCTTC	CASSPLSGIPNEQFF
-	TRBJ2-1	TRBD2	TRBV12-3/TRBV12-4	TGTGCCAGCCGGGGGAGGGATTACAATGAGCAGTTCTTC	CASRGRDYNEQFF
few	TRBJ1-4	-	TRBV12-3/TRBV12-4	TGTGCCAGCGGAGCGTTATCTAATGAAAAACTGTTTTTT	CASGALSNEKLFF
few	TRBJ2-7	TRBD2	TRBV12-3/TRBV12-4	TGTGCCAGCAGTCAGCGGGGTACCACCTACGAGCAGTACTTC	CASSQRGTTYEQYF
many	TRBJ1-3	-	TRBV9	TGTGCCAGCAGCGGATCAGGGGAATCCATATATTTT	CASSGSGESIYF
many	TRBJ1-3	-	TRBV10-3	TGTGCCATCAGTGAGTTTGGGGGCAACACCATATATTTT	CAISEFGGNTIYF
-	TRBJ2-7	-	TRBV20-1	TGCAGTGCCGCCCGGAGCTACGAGCAGTACTTC	CSAARSYEQYF
-	TRBJ1-1	TRBD1	TRBV6-5	TGTGCCAGCAGTTACTCTGCAGGGGGCTTGTCTGAAGCTTTCTTT	CASSYSAGGLSEAFF
-	TRBJ2-1	TRBD2	TRBV5-1	TGCGCCAGCAGGGGGCGGGGGGGTGATGGAAATGAGCAGTTCTTC	CASRGRGGDGNEQFF
-	TRBJ2-1	TRBD2	TRBV6-1	TGTGCCAGCCGATCTGGGGCTAGCGGGAGTACTGAGCAGTTCTTC	CASRSGASGSTEQFF
few	TRBJ2-3	TRBD2	TRBV13	TGTGCCAGCAGATCTCGGACTAGCGGGGGGGCGCCAGATACGCAGTATTTT	CASRSRTSGGAPDTQYF
many	TRBJ2-7	-	TRBV21-1	TGTGCCAGCAGCAGGGAAAGGAACTCCTACGAGCAGTACTTC	CASSRERNSYEQYF
few	TRBJ2-2	-	TRBV29-1	TGCAGCGTTGATCGGCGGAGAGGCGGGGAGCTGTTTTTT	CSVDRRRGGELFF
-	TRBJ2-7	-	TRBV7-9	TGTGCCAGCAGCTTAGTTTCCCACTCCTACGAGCAGTACTTC	CASSLVSHSYEQYF
-	TRBJ2-3	TRBD2	TRBV3-1	TGTGCCAGCACCCAAGTCTCCGGGGGGGCATTCGGAGATACGCAGTATTTT	CASTQVSGGAFGDTQYF
few	TRBJ1-1	-	TRBV12-3/TRBV12-4	TGTGCCAGCAGTTCAGAGGGGCGCGGAGCTTTCTTT	CASSSEGRGAFF
-	TRBJ2-7	-	TRBV4-3	TGCGCCAGCAGCCCCCTCTGCGAGCAGTACTTC	CASSPLCEQYF
few	TRBJ2-7	-	TRBV5-1	TGCGCCAGCAGTTCCCGGGACCTTACTGATCTACGAGAGCAGTACTTC	CASSSRDLTDLREQYF
-	TRBJ2-1	-	TRBV5-5	TGTGCCAGCAGCATACTACCAGCCCATGAGCAGTTCTTC	CASSILPAHEQFF
-	TRBJ1-5	-	TRBV6-2/TRBV6-3	TGTGCCAGCAGTTACACCCCGGACCGCAATCAGCCCCAGCATTTT	CASSYTPDRNQPQHF